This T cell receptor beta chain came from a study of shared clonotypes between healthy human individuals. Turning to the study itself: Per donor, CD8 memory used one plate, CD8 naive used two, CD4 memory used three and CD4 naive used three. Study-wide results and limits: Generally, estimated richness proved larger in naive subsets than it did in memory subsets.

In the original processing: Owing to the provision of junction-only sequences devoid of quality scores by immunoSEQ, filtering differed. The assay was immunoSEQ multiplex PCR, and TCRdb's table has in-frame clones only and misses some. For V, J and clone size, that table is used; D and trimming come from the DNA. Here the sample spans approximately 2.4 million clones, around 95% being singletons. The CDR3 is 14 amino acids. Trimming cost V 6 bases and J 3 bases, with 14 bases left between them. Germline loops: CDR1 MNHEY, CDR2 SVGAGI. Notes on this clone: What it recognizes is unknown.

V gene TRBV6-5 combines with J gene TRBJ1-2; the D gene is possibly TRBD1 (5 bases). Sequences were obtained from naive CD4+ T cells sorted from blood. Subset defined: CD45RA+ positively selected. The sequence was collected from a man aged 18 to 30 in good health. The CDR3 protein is CASSRGAMDYGYTF. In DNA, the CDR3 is TGTGCCAGCAGCCGCGGGGCCATGGACTATGGCTACACCTTC.